The 21 T cell receptor beta chains below were found in one sample sequenced in a study of low-dose radiotherapy and immunotherapy resistance in tumors. TRAV- and TRBV-specific primers, spanning alpha and beta chains, primed first-strand cDNA. TCRs were amplified for roughly 20 PCR cycles with a constant-region primer and V-primer adapter. Each CDR3 protein is one row after TCRdb ran MiXCR on the reads. The sample holds under 70,000 distinct CDR3 sequences, 20% to 25% seen once. The time point here: after trial treatment. As for treatment: LDRT plus nivolumab, ipilimumab, low-dose cyclophosphamide and aspirin (RACIN trial). Here the sequenced sample was PBMCs, taken after low-dose radiotherapy plus immunotherapy. The receptors here all came from a male donor with prostate cancer.

This clonotype was seen a single time. This probably arose from a read error, given a far larger clone one base away. The chain links TRBV5-1 to TRBJ2-1; D is perhaps TRBD2 (5 bases). Germline V CDR1 and CDR2: SGHRS, YFSETQ. V was shortened by 0 bases and J by 10 bases, with 11 bases between the two germline ends. The CDR3 runs to 13 residues. CDR3 nucleotides: TGCGCCAGCAGCTTGGAGGCTGACTACGAGCAGTTCTTC. As protein: CASSLEADYEQFF.

This clonotype was detected ten times or more. The chain is built from TRBV7-2 and TRBJ1-6; tentative D call: TRBD1 (5 bases). Germline V gene data show CDR1 as SGHTA and CDR2 as FQGNSA. The V end lost 5 bases, the J end lost 6 bases, and 11 bases lay between the germline ends. The CDR3 is made up of 14 amino acids. The CDR3 region has the DNA TGTGCCAGCAGCGAGCCGGGACTTAATTCACCCCTCCACTTT. As protein: CASSEPGLNSPLHF.

This clonotype was seen ten or more times. The rearrangement links TRBV15 to TRBJ1-1; D remains unclear. The V end lost 0 bases, the J end lost 6 bases, and 11 bases lay between the germline ends. The CDR3 has 14 amino acids. Per germline, CDR1 LNHNV and CDR2 YYDKDF (reference sequence). As DNA, the CDR3 is TGTGCCACCAGCAGAGAAAGTCGTCTGGCTGAAGCTTTCTTT. Translating it yields CATSRESRLAEAFF.

About this clonotype: The junction and the germline gene differ at one end; a read error may be behind it. V gene TRBV7-7 combines with J gene TRBJ2-1, with 8 nucleotides matching TRBD1. Germline CDR1 SSHAT, CDR2 FNYEAQ (reference sequence). The CDR3 has 13 residues. The CDR3 nucleotides read TGTGCTAGCAGCTTACCAGGGGGCCATGAGCAGTTCTTC. Protein: CASSLPGGHEQFF.

This chain uses TRBV27 with TRBJ2-7; 10 positions match TRBD1. With 3 bases clipped from V and 6 bases from J, the junction kept 11 bases outside the gene matches. CDR1 and CDR2 from the germline V gene are MNHEY and SMNVEV (reference sequence). CDR3 size: 16 residues. CDR3 DNA sequence: TGTGCCAGCAGTTTCTTTACCGGGACAGGGGCCCTCGAGCAGTACTTC. Translation gives CASSFFTGTGALEQYF.

This clonotype was observed at least ten times. The chain couples TRBV3-1 to TRBJ2-1; unclear D gene. From germline, CDR1 is LGHDT and CDR2 YNNKEL (reference sequence). The CDR3 runs to 12 residues. V shed 3 bases and J shed 3 bases, with 3 bases lying between them. The CDR3 coding sequence is TGTGCCAGCAGCCAGGGCTACAATGAGCAGTTCTTC. Protein product: CASSQGYNEQFF.

This clonotype was detected ten times or more. The rearrangement joins TRBV2 to TRBJ1-5; D may be TRBD1 (6 bases). Germline CDR1 is SNHLY and CDR2 is FYNNEI. The CDR3 loop spans 15 amino acids. The germline V and J ends were trimmed by 1 base and 2 bases, with 9 bases remaining between them. CDR3 DNA: TGTGCCAGCAGTGAAGGGGGGCTGGGCAATCAGCCCCAGCATTTT. Encoded protein: CASSEGGLGNQPQHF.

This clonotype was found many times. This sequence joins TRBV3-1 and TRBJ2-6; D is unresolved. The CDR3 totals 18 residues. The V and J ends lost 1 base and 1 base respectively, with 14 bases between them. Germline loops: CDR1 LGHDT, CDR2 YNNKEL (reference sequence). The CDR3 loop is CASSQVRQRYSGANVLTF. Here the CDR3 DNA reads TGTGCCAGCAGCCAAGTTCGCCAACGGTATTCTGGGGCCAACGTCCTGACTTTC.

The V and J genes are TRBV11-3 and TRBJ2-1, with 14 bases that match TRBD2. Trimming removed 4 bases from V and 0 bases from J; junction bases left unmatched: 23. CDR1 is SGHNT and CDR2 is YENEEA in the germline V gene. The CDR3 runs to 24 residues. The CDR3, as DNA: TGTGCCAGCAGCTACAGAGACGGCTCGGGACTAGCGGGGGAGGCCAAGAGCTCCTACAATGAGCAGTTCTTC. Its translation: CASSYRDGSGLAGEAKSSYNEQFF.

In the case of this clonotype: A far larger clone differs by one base, so this is likely a read error. The chain uses TRBV6-5 and TRBJ2-3; D may be TRBD1 (6 bases). CDR1 and CDR2 from the germline V gene are MNHEY and SVGAGI. This CDR3 spans 16 amino acids. The CDR3 spells CPSSATSGATTDTQYF. The CDR3 DNA follows: TGTCCCAGCAGTGCTACGTCAGGGGCTACCACAGATACGCAGTATTTT.

The rearrangement links TRBV7-9 to TRBJ1-6; no clear D. Germline V gives CDR1 SEHNR, CDR2 FQNEAQ (reference sequence). Trimming stripped 3 bases from V and 7 bases from J, with 10 bases between. CDR3 length equals 14 residues. The CDR3 loop is CASSLPPRNSPLHF. In DNA, the CDR3 is TGTGCCAGCAGCTTGCCCCCTCGGAATTCACCCCTCCACTTT.

This clonotype has only a few counts. The chain combines TRBV10-3 with TRBJ2-1; TRBD1 matches 7 bases. The germline CDR1 and CDR2 sequences are ENHRY and SYGVKD. V lost 10 bases, J lost 3 bases, and 3 bases stayed unmatched. This CDR3 region has 12 residues. Here the CDR3 reads CASRDSYNEQFF. CDR3 DNA sequence: TGTGCCAGCCGGGACAGCTACAATGAGCAGTTCTTC.

This clonotype came up many times. At one end the junction does not follow the germline gene, possibly because of a read error. Here the CDR3 reads CASSFSTGQETQYF. CDR3 DNA sequence: TGTGCCAGCAGCTTCTCTACAGGCCAAGAGACCCAGTACTTC. The chain employs TRBV5-1 and TRBJ2-5; weak D call: TRBD1 (5 bases). Germline values: CDR1 SGHRS, CDR2 YFSETQ. The CDR3 contains 14 residues.

This clonotype was detected many times. This chain links TRBV30 with TRBJ2-7; 8 bases line up with TRBD1. This CDR3 has 16 amino acids. After removal of 7 bases from V and 4 bases from J, the junction contained 18 bases not matched to a gene. The germline CDR1 and CDR2 sequences are GTSNPN and SVGIG (reference sequence). CDR3 bases: TGTGCCTCTAAACTTTACCGGGACAGGAGGGCGTACGAGCAGTACTTC. Protein: CASKLYRDRRAYEQYF.

This clonotype was counted at least ten times. The J gene is TRBJ1-1, the V gene TRBV20-1; D is unresolved. Trimming removed 1 base from V and 1 base from J, with 10 bases in between. This CDR3 is 14 amino acids long. In germline, CDR1 is DFQATT, CDR2 SNEGSKA (reference sequence). The CDR3 here is CSARGPTENTEAFF. The CDR3 region has the DNA TGCAGTGCTAGAGGTCCTACAGAGAACACTGAAGCTTTCTTT.

The table lists this clonotype with many counts. The chain employs TRBV7-2 and TRBJ2-7; D may be TRBD1 (5 bases). The CDR3 contains 14 residues. Germline CDR1 reads SGHTA; CDR2 reads FQGNSA. The ends were cut back, 6 bases at V and 0 bases at J, with 12 bases in the middle. As DNA, the CDR3 is TGTGCCAGCAGTCGCGACAGAAACTCCTACGAGCAGTACTTC. Translated, it gives CASSRDRNSYEQYF.

The sample holds many counts of this clonotype. The genes are TRBV29-1 and TRBJ1-5; D not certain. Germline lookup yields CDR1 SQVTM and CDR2 ANQGSEA. CDR3 size: 10 residues. V lost 4 bases to trimming and J lost 6 bases, with 4 bases between them. The CDR3 DNA reads TGCAGCGTTGGGACTCAGCCCCAGCATTTT. Amino acid sequence: CSVGTQPQHF.

On this clonotype itself: Only one base separates this from a far larger clonotype, so it likely reflects a read error. The chain uses TRBV6-1 and TRBJ2-3; D is ambiguous. CDR1 and CDR2 from the germline V gene are MNHNS and SASEGT. The CDR3 contains 13 residues. CDR3 bases: TGTACCACAGCGCCATCGCCGAGGGATACGCAGTATTTT. Protein: CTTAPSPRDTQYF.

This chain uses TRBV11-2 with TRBJ1-1; D is uncertain. The V gene lost 2 bases and the J gene lost 0 bases, with 7 bases spanning the gap. The CDR3 is 14 amino acids. CDR1 and CDR2 from the germline V gene are SGHAT and FQNNGV. CDR3 in amino acids: CASSLNGMNTEAFF. CDR3 nucleotide sequence: TGTGCCAGCAGCTTAAATGGGATGAACACTGAAGCTTTCTTT.

This clonotype has at least ten counts. The J gene is TRBJ1-5, the V gene TRBV20-1, with 7 bases aligning to TRBD1. Trimming removed 5 bases from V and 5 bases from J; junction bases left unmatched: 9. CDR1 and CDR2 (germline): DFQATT, SNEGSKA (reference sequence). CDR3 length: 14 residues. The CDR3 is CSAARDSRHQPQHF. For the CDR3, the DNA is TGCAGTGCTGCCCGGGACAGTCGGCATCAGCCCCAGCATTTT.

This clonotype was counted once. A far larger clone is one base from this, pointing to a likely read error. The final CDR3 position lacks the conserved phenylalanine or tryptophan, pointing to a likely read error. This chain uses TRBV6-4 with TRBJ2-7; 11 bases are shared with TRBD1. Trimming at V came to 5 bases and at J to 4 bases, leaving 7 bases not matched to a gene. This CDR3 spans 15 amino acids. CDR1 and CDR2 from the germline V gene are MRHNA and SNTAGT. The CDR3 nucleotides read TGTGCCAGCAGTTTGACGGGACAGGGGGGGTACGAGCAGTACTCC. Its protein product is CASSLTGQGGYEQYS.